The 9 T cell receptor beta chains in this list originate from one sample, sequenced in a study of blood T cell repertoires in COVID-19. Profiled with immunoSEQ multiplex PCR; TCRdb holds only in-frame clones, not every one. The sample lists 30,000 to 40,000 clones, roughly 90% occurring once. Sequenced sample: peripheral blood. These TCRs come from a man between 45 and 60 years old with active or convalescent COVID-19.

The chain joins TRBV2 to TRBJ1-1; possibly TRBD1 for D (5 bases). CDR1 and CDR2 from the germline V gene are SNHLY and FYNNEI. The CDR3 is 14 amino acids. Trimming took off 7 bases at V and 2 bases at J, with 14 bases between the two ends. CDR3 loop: CASNPMTVNTEAFF. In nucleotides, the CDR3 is TGTGCCAGCAACCCTATGACAGTTAACACTGAAGCTTTCTTT. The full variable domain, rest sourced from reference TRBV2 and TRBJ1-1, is EPEVTQTPSHQVTQMGQEVILRCVPISNHLYFYWYRQILGQKVEFLVSFYNNEISEKSEIFDDQFSVERPDGSNFTLKIRSTKLEDSAMYFCASNPMTVNTEAFFGQGTRLTVV.

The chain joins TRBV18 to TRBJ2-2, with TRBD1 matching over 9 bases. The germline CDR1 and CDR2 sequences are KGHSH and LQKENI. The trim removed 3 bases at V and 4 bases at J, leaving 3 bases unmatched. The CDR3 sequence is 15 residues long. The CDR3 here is CASSPGQGLTGELFF. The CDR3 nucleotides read TGTGCCAGCTCACCGGGACAGGGCCTCACCGGGGAGCTGTTTTTT. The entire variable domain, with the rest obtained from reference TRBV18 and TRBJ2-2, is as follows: NAGVMQNPRHLVRRRGQEARLRCSPMKGHSHVYWYRQLPEEGLKFMVYLQKENIIDESGMPKERFSAEFPKEGPSILRIQQVVRGDSAAYFCASSPGQGLTGELFFGEGSRLTVL.

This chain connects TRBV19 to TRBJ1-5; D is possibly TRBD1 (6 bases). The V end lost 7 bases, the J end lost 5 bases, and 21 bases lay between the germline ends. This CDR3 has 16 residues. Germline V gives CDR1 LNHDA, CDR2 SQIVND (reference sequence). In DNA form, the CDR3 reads TGTGCCAGTAACGGACAGATTGGGTATGGGGATCAGCCCCAGCATTTT. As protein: CASNGQIGYGDQPQHF.

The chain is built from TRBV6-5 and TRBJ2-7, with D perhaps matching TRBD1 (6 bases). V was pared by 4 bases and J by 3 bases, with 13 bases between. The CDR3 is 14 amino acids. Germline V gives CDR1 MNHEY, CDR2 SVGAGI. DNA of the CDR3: TGTGCCAGCAGTTCTCCGGGACACCACTACGAGCAGTACTTC. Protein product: CASSSPGHHYEQYF.

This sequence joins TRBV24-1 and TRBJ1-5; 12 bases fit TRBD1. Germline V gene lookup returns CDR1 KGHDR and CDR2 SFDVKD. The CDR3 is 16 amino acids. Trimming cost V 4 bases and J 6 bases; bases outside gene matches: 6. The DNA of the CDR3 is TGTGCCACCAGTGAAGCGGGACAGGGGGCATTTCAGCCCCAGCATTTT. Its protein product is CATSEAGQGAFQPQHF.

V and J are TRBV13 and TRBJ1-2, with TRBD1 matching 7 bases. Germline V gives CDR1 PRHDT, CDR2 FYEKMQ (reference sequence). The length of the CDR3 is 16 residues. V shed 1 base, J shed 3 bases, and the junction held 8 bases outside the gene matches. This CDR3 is CASSLEGTVEYYGYTF. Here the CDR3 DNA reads TGTGCCAGCAGCTTAGAGGGGACAGTGGAGTACTATGGCTACACCTTC.

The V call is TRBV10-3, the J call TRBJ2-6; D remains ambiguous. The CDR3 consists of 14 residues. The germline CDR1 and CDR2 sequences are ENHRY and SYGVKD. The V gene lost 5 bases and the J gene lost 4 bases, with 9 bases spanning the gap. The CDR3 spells CAISRQAGANVLTF. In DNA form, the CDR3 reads TGTGCCATCAGTCGCCAGGCCGGGGCCAACGTCCTGACTTTC.

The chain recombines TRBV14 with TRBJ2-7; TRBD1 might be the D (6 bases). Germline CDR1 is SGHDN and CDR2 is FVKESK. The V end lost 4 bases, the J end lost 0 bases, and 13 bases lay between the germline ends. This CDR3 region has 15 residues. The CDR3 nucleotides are TGTGCCAGCAGCCGCGACAGGTCGAGCTCCTACGAGCAGTACTTC. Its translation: CASSRDRSSSYEQYF.

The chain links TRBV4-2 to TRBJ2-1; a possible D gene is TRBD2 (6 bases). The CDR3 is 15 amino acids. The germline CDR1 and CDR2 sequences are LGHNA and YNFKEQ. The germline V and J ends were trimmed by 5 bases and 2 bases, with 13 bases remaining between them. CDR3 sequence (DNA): TGTGCCAGCAGCTCTTATGGGGAGGCCTACAATGAGCAGTTCTTC. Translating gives CASSSYGEAYNEQFF.